Reported below is one T cell receptor beta chain. It has no known antigen specificity. No base-level quality is on record; no much larger clone is a single base apart. The immunoSEQ Assay, a bias-controlled multiplex PCR, was used to amplify TCRbeta CDR3 regions from genomic DNA. In the paper's pipeline: The number of nucleated cells in each sample was estimated by amplification of reference gene primers within the assay. To quantify the absolute abundance of each unique TCRbeta CDR3 rearrangement, sequence reads were collapsed and filtered. Productive Simpson clonality was computed per sample as the square root of Simpson's diversity index over productive rearrangements. TCRdb's version of the immuneACCESS table is confined to in-frame rearrangements and falls short of the full clone set. An unresolved V gene accounts for under half of the shortfall where checked; the remainder is of unknown origin. V, J and clone size were drawn from that table, and D and trimming were deduced from the DNA. The sample contains approximately 260,000 clones, 75% to 90% of them found a single time. 9.5% to 11% of the sample belongs to the ten largest clones.

The CDR3 numbers 15 residues from cysteine through phenylalanine. Of the read, only the CDR3 DNA is kept; its 45 bases are in frame from base 1. CDR1 MNHEY and CDR2 SVGAGI were looked up in the germline V gene. Deletion took 8 bases off V and 2 bases off J, with a span of 18 bases between the germline ends. This sample is drawn from a study of blood T cell repertoires in COVID-19 (TCRdb year 2020). Looking at the study overall: Samples covering the acute and convalescent phases of COVID-19 were provided by collaborators in the United States, Italy and Spain. The prospective study material was composed of cDNA or gDNA derived from T cells, B-cell-depleted T cells, or PBMCs. The dataset comprised deeply sampled blood TCRbeta repertoires from subjects exposed to, actively infected with, or recovered from COVID-19. A freely available public database, intended as a resource for researchers studying the immune response to SARS-CoV-2, is where the repertoires were released. Samples were obtained from the ongoing ImmuneRACE study (first 160 participants) and from about 1,300 subjects provided by 6 global collaborators. Sample metadata almost always included a de-identified subject ID, COVID-19 status, age in years and sex. Where available, HLA class I and class II types were obtained from metadata supplied by the sample provider rather than from assay-based typing.

The research as a whole found: The amount of clinical and demographic metadata varied by source and participant and was provided uncurated.

Each collaborating institution followed its own protocols to collect whole blood in K2EDTA tubes. For TCRbeta analysis, collaborators shipped samples as frozen whole blood, isolated PBMCs, or DNA extracted from either of those sample types. The sequence was collected from a woman aged 70 to 79 with acute or convalescent COVID-19. Source material: peripheral blood. The chain is made from TRBV6-5 and TRBJ2-5; the D gene is possibly TRBD2, with 5 bases matching. The nucleotide sequence is given as TGTGCCAGCTACCCCCCGGAGGTGGGGCAAGAGACCCAGTACTTC. Translated, it gives CASYPPEVGQETQYF.